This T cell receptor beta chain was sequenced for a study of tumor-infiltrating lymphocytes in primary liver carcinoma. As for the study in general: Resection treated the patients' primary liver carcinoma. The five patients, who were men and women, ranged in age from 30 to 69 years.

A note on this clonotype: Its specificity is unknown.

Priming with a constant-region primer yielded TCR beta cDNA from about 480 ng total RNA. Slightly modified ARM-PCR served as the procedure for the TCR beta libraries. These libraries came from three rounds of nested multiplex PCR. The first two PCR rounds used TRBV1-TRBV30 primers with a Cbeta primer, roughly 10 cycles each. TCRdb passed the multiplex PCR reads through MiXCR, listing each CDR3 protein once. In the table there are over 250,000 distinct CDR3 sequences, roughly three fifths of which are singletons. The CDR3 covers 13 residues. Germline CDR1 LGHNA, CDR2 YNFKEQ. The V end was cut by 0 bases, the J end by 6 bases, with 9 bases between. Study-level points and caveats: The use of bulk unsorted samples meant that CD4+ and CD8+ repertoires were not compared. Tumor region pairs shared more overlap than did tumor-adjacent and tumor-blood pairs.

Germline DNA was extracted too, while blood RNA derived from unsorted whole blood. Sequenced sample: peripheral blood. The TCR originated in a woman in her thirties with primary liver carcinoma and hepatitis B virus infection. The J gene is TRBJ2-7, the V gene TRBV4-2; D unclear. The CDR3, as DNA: TGTGCCAGCAGCCAAGATTGGAGAAGCGAGCAGTACTTC. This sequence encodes CASSQDWRSEQYF.